These T cell receptor beta chains were read from a single sample in a study of Graves' ophthalmopathy and Graves' hyperthyroidism. TCRdb called the multiplex PCR reads again in MiXCR, with one record for every CDR3 protein. Of roughly 160,000 distinct CDR3 sequences listed, 37% were seen once; the top ten hold less than 6%. Sequenced input: peripheral blood. The receptor set was obtained from a woman in her 40s with Graves' ophthalmopathy. The CDR3 runs from the conserved cysteine through the conserved F or W. D genes are given only for firm matches. Not all rows give a size; the values are once, few, many and, for expanded clones, a class.

>TRBJ2-7|TRBV15|NA|many
CATSRGLGEEQYF
TGTGCCACCAGCAGAGGGCTTGGGGAGGAGCAGTACTTC
>TRBJ2-5|TRBV7-2|NA|many
CASSLGQTTQYF
TGTGCCAGCAGCTTAGGGCAGACGACCCAGTACTTC
>TRBJ2-5|TRBV16|NA|many
CASSQTTFSETQYF
TGTGCCAGCAGCCAGACGACATTTTCAGAGACCCAGTACTTC
>TRBJ2-2|TRBV7-8|TRBD1|NA
CASSFRDRGTGELFF
TGTGCCAGCAGCTTCCGGGACAGGGGTACCGGGGAGCTGTTTTTT
>TRBJ2-7|TRBV27|TRBD1|many
CASTPGTGTYEQYF
TGTGCCAGCACCCCAGGGACAGGAACCTACGAGCAGTACTTC
>TRBJ1-1|TRBV6-5|TRBD1|many
CASTPDRPNTEAFF
TGTGCCAGCACTCCGGACAGGCCGAACACTGAAGCTTTCTTT
>TRBJ1-2|TRBV6-1|NA|many
CASKGENYGYTF
TGTGCCAGCAAGGGGGAGAACTATGGCTACACCTTC
>TRBJ2-7|TRBV12-3/TRBV12-4|NA|NA
CASSIRVDPSYEQYF
TGTGCCAGCAGTATCCGGGTCGATCCCTCCTACGAGCAGTACTTC
>TRBJ2-7|TRBV11-2|TRBD2|NA
CASSSSGGVRYEQYF
TGTGCCAGCAGCTCATCCGGGGGGGTACGGTACGAGCAGTACTTC
>TRBJ1-1|TRBV5-1|NA|many
CASSPPAPNTEAFF
TGCGCCAGCAGCCCACCAGCCCCGAACACTGAAGCTTTCTTT
>TRBJ2-6|TRBV6-6|NA|many
CARSPIRTAPNLSGANVLTF
TGTGCCAGGAGCCCTATAAGGACAGCGCCTAACCTCTCTGGGGCCAACGTCCTGACTTTC
>TRBJ2-1|TRBV12-3/TRBV12-4|NA|NA
CASSLGWGDHNEQFF
TGTGCCAGCAGTCTCGGGTGGGGAGATCACAATGAGCAGTTCTTC
>TRBJ1-3|TRBV5-4|NA|many
CASSSLGSTSGNTIYF
TGTGCCAGCAGCTCGTTGGGCTCAACTTCTGGAAACACCATATATTTT
>TRBJ1-5|TRBV28|NA|NA
CASSSWDKDQPQHF
TGTGCCAGCAGTTCCTGGGACAAAGATCAGCCCCAGCATTTT
>TRBJ2-4|TRBV6-2/TRBV6-3|TRBD1|NA
CASSYGTELAKNIQYF
TGTGCCAGCAGTTACGGGACAGAATTAGCCAAAAACATTCAGTACTTC
>TRBJ1-1|TRBV20-1|NA|many
CSAWVSANTEAFF
TGCAGTGCGTGGGTCTCGGCTAACACTGAAGCTTTCTTT
>TRBJ2-5|TRBV11-2|TRBD1|many
CASSPFPRTGGPETQYF
TGTGCCAGCAGCCCATTCCCACGGACAGGGGGCCCAGAGACCCAGTACTTC
>TRBJ2-2|TRBV12-3/TRBV12-4|TRBD2|few
CASSRLAGGTGELFF
TGTGCCAGCAGCCGACTAGCGGGAGGGACCGGGGAGCTGTTTTTT
>TRBJ2-7|TRBV6-2/TRBV6-3|TRBD1|NA
CASRTGSKDEQYF
TGTGCCAGCCGGACAGGGAGTAAGGACGAGCAGTACTTC
>TRBJ2-5|TRBV24-1|TRBD2|NA
CATSDVGTSGGQETQYF
TGTGCCACCAGTGATGTCGGGACTAGCGGAGGGCAAGAGACCCAGTACTTC
>TRBJ2-4|TRBV7-2|NA|many
CASSLVGGDIQYF
TGTGCCAGCAGCTTAGTCGGGGGAGACATTCAGTACTTC
>TRBJ1-2|TRBV12-3/TRBV12-4|NA|many
CASSLGQNGYTF
TGTGCCAGCAGTTTAGGACAGAATGGCTACACCTTC
>TRBJ2-5|TRBV5-6|NA|NA
CASSPKAGTTQYF
TGTGCCAGCAGCCCCAAGGCAGGGACGACCCAGTACTTC
>TRBJ1-1|TRBV4-2|NA|many
CASSQGGFTEAFF
TGTGCCAGCAGCCAAGGGGGGTTTACTGAAGCTTTCTTT
>TRBJ1-2|TRBV19|NA|many
CASTPEGWSRPNYGYTF
TGTGCCAGTACCCCGGAGGGCTGGTCTCGACCTAACTATGGCTACACCTTC
>TRBJ2-5|TRBV6-2/TRBV6-3|NA|NA
CASSDRSETQYF
TGTGCCAGCAGCGACAGGTCGGAGACCCAGTACTTC
>TRBJ1-5|TRBV12-3/TRBV12-4|NA|NA
CASSLNRNNQPQHF
TGTGCCAGCAGTTTAAACAGGAACAATCAGCCCCAGCATTTT